This TCR beta chain came from a study of T cell changes during pregnancy in multiple sclerosis. The CDR3 spans 13 residues. Germline V gene lookup returns CDR1 MDHEN and CDR2 SYDVKM. V shed 9 bases, J shed 6 bases, and the junction held 11 bases outside the gene matches. Data came from immunoSEQ multiplex PCR; TCRdb stores just in-frame clones and leaves some out. The sample carries about 67,000 clones, just over 90% recorded once. The rearrangement links TRBV28 to TRBJ2-7; the match to TRBD1 covers 7 bases. The sequencing here drew on peripheral blood, taken in the second trimester of pregnancy. This TCR was recovered from a female donor with multiple sclerosis, enrolled in a pregnancy study. CDR3 sequence reads: CASRQGPRLEQYF. CDR3 nucleotide sequence: TGTGCCAGTAGACAGGGCCCTCGTCTCGAGCAGTACTTC.